This passage covers 26 T cell receptor beta chains from one sample sequenced in a study of PD-1 and CTLA-4 blockade in melanoma. Using immunoSEQ multiplex PCR, the repertoire was profiled, and TCRdb retains in-frame clones only, with some absent. Of 7,000 to 8,000 clones listed, about 80% are singletons. The sequenced sample was CD8+ T cells from peripheral blood, obtained before anti-PD-1 treatment. These receptors were taken from a human donor with melanoma.

This chain uses TRBV6-1 with TRBJ2-7, with D perhaps matching TRBD2 (5 bases). The germline gives CDR1 MNHNS, CDR2 SASEGT. The ends were cut back, 3 bases at V and 0 bases at J, with 6 bases in the middle. This CDR3 has 13 amino acids. CDR3 nucleotide sequence: TGTGCCAGCAGTGAGGGAGACTCCTACGAGCAGTACTTC. Translated, it gives CASSEGDSYEQYF.

The chain combines TRBV7-9 with TRBJ2-5; D might be TRBD1 (6 bases). The CDR3 length is 17 residues. CDR1 and CDR2 (germline): SEHNR, FQNEAQ (reference sequence). Trimming took 0 bases from V and 3 from J, leaving 17 bases between them. CDR3 in amino acids: CASSLAGVKQGEETQYF. The CDR3 DNA is TGTGCCAGCAGCTTAGCGGGGGTGAAACAGGGCGAAGAGACCCAGTACTTC.

Only one count was recorded for this clone. V usage is TRBV12-3 or TRBV12-4 and J usage is TRBJ2-7; 12 bases match TRBD2. This CDR3 spans 13 amino acids. Trimming took 4 bases from V and 7 from J; bases not matched to a gene: 2. This CDR3 is CASSWLAGGEQYF. In DNA, the CDR3 is TGTGCCAGCAGTTGGCTAGCGGGAGGGGAGCAGTACTTC.

This clone was found a few times. The V gene is TRBV6-4, the J gene TRBJ1-1; TRBD1 might be the D (6 bases). V was cut by 3 bases and J by 1 base, with 6 bases left in between. The germline gives CDR1 MRHNA, CDR2 SNTAGT. The CDR3 sequence is 13 residues long. The CDR3 here is CASSEQGNTEAFF. The CDR3 coding sequence is TGTGCCAGCAGTGAACAGGGGAACACTGAAGCTTTCTTT.

The J gene is TRBJ2-1, the V gene TRBV28, with 7 nucleotides matching TRBD2. Germline-derived CDR1 and CDR2 are MDHEN and SYDVKM. V shed 6 bases, J shed 3 bases, and the junction held 14 bases outside the gene matches. The CDR3 spans 17 residues. CDR3 nucleotides: TGTGCCAGCAGCCTCCCCGAAAGCGGGACCGTCTACAATGAGCAGTTCTTC. Encoded protein: CASSLPESGTVYNEQFF. Complete variable domain (other parts from reference TRBV28 and TRBJ2-1): DVKVTQSSRYLVKRTGEKVFLECVQDMDHENMFWYRQDPGLGLRLIYFSYDVKMKEKGDIPEGYSVSREKKERFSLILESASTNQTSMYLCASSLPESGTVYNEQFFGPGTRLTVL.

This chain joins TRBV11-3 and TRBJ2-1, with D tentatively TRBD2 (5 bases). The CDR3 extends over 13 amino acids. The V end lost 8 bases, the J end lost 9 bases, and 17 bases lay between the germline ends. The germline V gene has CDR1 SGHNT and CDR2 YENEEA. CDR3 nucleotide sequence: TGTGCCAGCTGTAACCCGGGATTGGTTGAGCAGTTCTTC. This codes for CASCNPGLVEQFF.

The chain recombines TRBV10-3 with TRBJ2-3; D is ambiguous. The CDR3 is 12 residues long. Per the germline V gene, CDR1 is ENHRY and CDR2 is SYGVKD. Trimming removed 4 bases from V and 3 bases from J, with 5 bases in between. CDR3 coding DNA: TGTGCCATCAGTGTGGGAACAGATACGCAGTATTTT. This gives the protein CAISVGTDTQYF.

This clone occurred a few times. The chain has TRBV24-1 and TRBJ2-7, with D possibly being TRBD1 (6 bases). Per the germline V gene, CDR1 is KGHDR and CDR2 is SFDVKD. Trimming removed 7 bases at V and 5 bases at J, with 14 bases between. The CDR3 is 13 residues long. The CDR3 spells CATSTGWADEQYF. The DNA of the CDR3 is TGTGCCACCAGCACAGGGTGGGCGGACGAGCAGTACTTC.

This chain uses TRBV10-1 with TRBJ2-7; D is perhaps TRBD2 (6 bases). The length of the CDR3 is 15 residues. CDR1 and CDR2 from the germline V gene are WNHNN and SYGVQD (reference sequence). Trimming took 6 bases from V and 1 from J, leaving 16 bases between them. CDR3 DNA: TGCGCCAGCAGCGACGGGACTGTCTCTTCCTACGAGCAGTACTTC. It is translated as CASSDGTVSSYEQYF.

The chain uses TRBV24-1 and TRBJ2-2; 11 bases are shared with TRBD2. Germline V gene sequence: CDR1 KGHDR, CDR2 SFDVKD. Unmatched junction bases numbered 7, after V lost 4 bases and J lost 4 bases. The CDR3 covers 17 residues. The CDR3 nucleotides read TGTGCCACCAGTGACACCTTAGCGGGAGGGCCCACCGGGGAGCTGTTTTTT. This gives the protein CATSDTLAGGPTGELFF.

The chain has TRBV2 and TRBJ2-3; 9 nucleotides line up with TRBD1. The V gene's germline CDR1 is SNHLY and CDR2 FYNNEI. The trim removed 2 bases at V and 7 bases at J, leaving 7 bases unmatched. The CDR3 length is 15 residues. The chain's CDR3 is CASSENTGGFNTQYF. The CDR3 nucleotides read TGTGCCAGCAGTGAAAACACAGGGGGCTTTAATACGCAGTATTTT. The whole variable domain, filled in from reference TRBV2 and TRBJ2-3, reads EPEVTQTPSHQVTQMGQEVILRCVPISNHLYFYWYRQILGQKVEFLVSFYNNEISEKSEIFDDQFSVERPDGSNFTLKIRSTKLEDSAMYFCASSENTGGFNTQYFGPGTRLTVL.

This clone was counted a few times. CDR3 sequence: CASGPLTGGHNEKLFF. CDR3 sequence (DNA): TGTGCCAGCGGTCCTTTGACAGGGGGCCATAATGAAAAACTGTTTTTT. V and J are TRBV7-6 and TRBJ1-4; 10 bases are shared with TRBD1. CDR3 size: 16 residues. Germline lookup yields CDR1 SGHVS and CDR2 FNYEAQ. V dropped 8 bases and J dropped 4; count of bases not matched to a gene: 10. Full variable domain (rest looked up from reference TRBV7-6 and TRBJ1-4): GAGVSQSPRYKVTKRGQDVALRCDPISGHVSLYWYRQALGQGPEFLTYFNYEAQQDKSGLPNDRFSAERPEGSISTLTIQRTEQRDSAMYRCASGPLTGGHNEKLFFGSGTQLSVL.

To note about this clone: A single base separates this from a much larger clone, so it may be a read error. The sample holds other DNA sequences that translate to the same CDR3. The V and J genes are TRBV6-5 and TRBJ2-7, with TRBD2 identical over 8 bases. Germline assignment: CDR1 MNHEY and CDR2 SVGAGI. The CDR3 is made up of 15 amino acids. The CDR3 DNA reads TGTGCCAGCAGTTACCTGTCGGCGGGGGGATTGGAGCAGTACTTT. Encoded protein: CASSYLSAGGLEQYF.

This chain connects TRBV7-9 to TRBJ2-2, with 12 bases identical to TRBD2. The germline CDR1 and CDR2 sequences are SEHNR and FQNEAQ (reference sequence). The CDR3 consists of 18 residues. Trimming cost V 5 bases and J 2 bases; bases outside gene matches: 9. In nucleotides, the CDR3 is TGTGCCAGCAGCCCGCGGACTAGCGGGGTGGTTAACACCGGGGAGCTGTTTTTT. Protein: CASSPRTSGVVNTGELFF.

This sequence joins TRBV20-1 and TRBJ2-1; possibly TRBD2 for D (5 bases). The V gene's germline CDR1 is DFQATT and CDR2 SNEGSKA (reference sequence). The CDR3 is made up of 13 amino acids. Between the trimmed V and J ends, which lost 3 bases and 5 bases, there was a span of 11 bases. The CDR3 region is CSASEVSDNEQFF. In nucleotides, the CDR3 is TGCAGTGCTAGTGAGGTTAGCGACAATGAGCAGTTCTTC.

The rearrangement joins TRBV11-3 to TRBJ1-4, with 9 bases that match TRBD1. V shed 4 bases, J shed 10 bases, and the junction held 10 bases outside the gene matches. CDR1 is SGHNT, CDR2 YENEEA, per germline. CDR3 length: 15 amino acids. The CDR3 here is CASSYTGGQGGKLFF. CDR3 coding DNA: TGTGCCAGCAGCTACACAGGGGGCCAAGGGGGAAAACTGTTTTTT.

V usage is TRBV7-6 and J usage is TRBJ2-7, with unresolved D. CDR1 SGHVS and CDR2 FNYEAQ come from the germline V gene. V lost 1 base to trimming and J lost 0 bases, with 7 bases between them. The CDR3 extends over 14 amino acids. CDR3 sequence (DNA): TGTGCCAGCAGCTTAGGACAAAACTCCTACGAGCAGTACTTC. This gives the protein CASSLGQNSYEQYF.

This clone was counted only a few times. This rearrangement joins TRBV7-9 to TRBJ2-2, with D hard to call. This CDR3 is built from 16 residues. Germline loops: CDR1 SEHNR, CDR2 FQNEAQ (reference sequence). Deletions cut 6 bases from V and 0 bases from J, with 14 bases between. Here the CDR3 reads CASSNSDGPNTGELFF. DNA for the CDR3: TGTGCCAGCAGTAACTCGGACGGTCCGAACACCGGGGAGCTGTTTTTT.

The chain has TRBV11-3 and TRBJ2-5; D possibly corresponds to TRBD1 (6 bases). The CDR3 contains 14 residues. V was trimmed by 2 bases and J by 2 bases, leaving 9 bases between them. Germline CDR1 and CDR2: SGHNT and YENEEA. This chain's CDR3 is CASSLLTGQETQYF. DNA of the CDR3: TGTGCCAGCAGCTTACTTACAGGGCAAGAGACCCAGTACTTC.

This chain uses TRBV5-4 with TRBJ2-1, with D maybe TRBD1 (5 bases). This CDR3 has 15 amino acids. CDR1 SGHNT and CDR2 YYREEE come from the germline V gene (reference sequence). V lost 4 bases and J lost 2, with 13 bases in between. The chain's CDR3 is CASSPSGSTYNEQFF. The CDR3 coding sequence is TGTGCCAGCAGCCCCTCAGGGTCTACCTACAATGAGCAGTTCTTC.

The CDR3, as DNA: TGTGCCAGCAGCCTGGGTTTAGCGGGAGGTGTCTACAATGAGCAGTTCTTC. Its translation: CASSLGLAGGVYNEQFF. V gene TRBV3-1 (or the pseudogene TRBV3-2) combines with J gene TRBJ2-1, with 10 bases matching TRBD2. The CDR3 runs 17 residues. Looked up from germline, CDR1 is LGHDT and CDR2 is YNNKEL (reference sequence). Unmatched junction bases numbered 9, after V lost 4 bases and J lost 3 bases.

The chain joins TRBV4-2 to TRBJ2-5; D might be TRBD2 (5 bases). Per germline, CDR1 LGHNA and CDR2 YNFKEQ. This CDR3 comprises 15 residues. The V gene lost 0 bases and the J gene lost 2 bases, with 10 bases spanning the gap. The CDR3 reads CASSQESSAQETQYF. The CDR3 bases are TGTGCCAGCAGCCAAGAGAGTAGCGCGCAAGAGACCCAGTACTTC.

The rearrangement links TRBV11-3 to TRBJ1-1, with D hard to call. This CDR3 region has 11 residues. Trimming took 1 base from V and 4 from J, leaving 1 base between them. CDR1 SGHNT and CDR2 YENEEA come from the germline V gene. The CDR3 DNA reads as TGTGCCAGCAGCTTAGGCACTGAAGCTTTCTTT. Its translation is CASSLGTEAFF.

The chain uses TRBV5-5 and TRBJ1-6; 7 positions match TRBD1. V lost 8 bases to trimming and J lost 6 bases; unmatched junction nucleotides: 17. Germline assignment: CDR1 SGHKS and CDR2 YYEKEE (reference sequence). The CDR3 extends over 17 amino acids. This chain's CDR3 is CASHRGSRTATNSPLHF. As DNA, the CDR3 is TGTGCCAGTCACAGGGGTAGTAGGACAGCGACTAATTCACCCCTCCACTTT.

The genes are TRBV11-3 and TRBJ2-5, with 9 bases fitting TRBD2. The CDR3 loop spans 17 amino acids. V lost 5 bases to trimming and J lost 5 bases; unmatched junction nucleotides: 15. Germline CDR1 is SGHNT and CDR2 is YENEEA. This CDR3 reads CASSPWGVAGVRETQYF. CDR3 sequence (DNA): TGTGCCAGCAGCCCATGGGGCGTAGCGGGAGTTAGGGAGACCCAGTACTTC.

The chain recombines TRBV2 with TRBJ1-2, with 8 bases aligning to TRBD1. Trimming at V came to 7 bases and at J to 3 bases, leaving 10 bases not matched to a gene. Germline assignment: CDR1 SNHLY and CDR2 FYNNEI. The CDR3 extends over 15 amino acids. CDR3 sequence (DNA): TGTGCCAGCACCCTAGGACAGGGTGGGTACTATGGCTACACCTTC. It is translated as CASTLGQGGYYGYTF.